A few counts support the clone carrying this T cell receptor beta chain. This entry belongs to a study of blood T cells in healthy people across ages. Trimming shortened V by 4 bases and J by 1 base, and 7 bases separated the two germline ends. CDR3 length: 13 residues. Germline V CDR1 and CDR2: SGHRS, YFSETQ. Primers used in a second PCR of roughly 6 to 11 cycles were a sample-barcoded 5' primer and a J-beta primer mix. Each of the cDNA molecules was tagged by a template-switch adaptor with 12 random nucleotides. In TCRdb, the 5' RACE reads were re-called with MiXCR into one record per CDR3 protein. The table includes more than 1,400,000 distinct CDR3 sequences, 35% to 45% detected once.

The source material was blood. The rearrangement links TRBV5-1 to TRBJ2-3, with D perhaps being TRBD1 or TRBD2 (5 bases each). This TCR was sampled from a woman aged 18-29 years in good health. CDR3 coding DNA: TGCGCCAGCAGCATGGGACGCACAGATACGCAGTATTTT. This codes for CASSMGRTDTQYF.